These 30 T cell receptor beta chains share one sample of origin, sequenced in a study of blood T cell repertoires in COVID-19. Measured with immunoSEQ multiplex PCR; TCRdb has only the in-frame clones, and not every one. The sample has just over 150,000 clones; roughly 90% are singletons. The sequencing sample was made of PBMCs or T cells enriched from blood (not recorded which). These receptors all come from a woman aged 45-59 years who had recovered from COVID-19.

The chain joins TRBV21-1 to TRBJ1-1. TRBV21-1 is labeled a pseudogene. There are 14 residues in the CDR3. As DNA, the CDR3 is TGTGCCAGCAGCTCAGCGGTGGAGAACACTGAAGCTTTCTTT. This sequence encodes CASSSAVENTEAFF.

The chain combines TRBV2 with TRBJ1-5; unclear D gene. V lost 2 bases and J lost 6, with 5 bases in between. The CDR3 consists of 12 residues. The V gene's germline CDR1 is SNHLY and CDR2 FYNNEI. CDR3 sequence reads: CASSESLQPQHF. CDR3 nucleotide sequence: TGTGCCAGCAGTGAATCTCTTCAGCCCCAGCATTTT.

The chain couples TRBV18 to TRBJ1-1; maybe TRBD1 (5 bases). The ends were cut back, 4 bases at V and 1 base at J, with 7 bases in the middle. The V gene's germline CDR1 is KGHSH and CDR2 LQKENI. The CDR3 is 13 amino acids. The CDR3 nucleotides read TGTGCCAGCTCACGTCAGGGGAACACTGAAGCTTTCTTT. The encoded protein is CASSRQGNTEAFF.

J is TRBJ2-1 and V is TRBV3-1 (or the pseudogene TRBV3-2); 8 nucleotides match TRBD2. CDR1 LGHDT and CDR2 YNNKEL come from the germline V gene (reference sequence). J lost 10 bases, V lost 0 bases, and 8 bases had no gene match. This CDR3 contains 15 residues. CDR3 coding DNA: TGTGCCAGCAGCCAAGACAAGCGGGGGACCCCCGAGCAGTTCTTC. It specifies CASSQDKRGTPEQFF.

The chain joins TRBV18 to TRBJ2-1; 11 bases map to TRBD2. Trimming removed 6 bases from V and 8 bases from J; junction bases left unmatched: 9. CDR1 and CDR2 (germline): KGHSH, LQKENI. CDR3 length equals 15 residues. The CDR3 sequence is CASSGRLAGGDEQFF. In DNA form, the CDR3 reads TGTGCCAGCTCTGGAAGATTAGCGGGGGGGGATGAGCAGTTCTTC.

The V call is TRBV21-1, the J call TRBJ1-5; TRBD1 is the table's D call, not checked against the DNA. TRBV21-1 is given as a pseudogene. The CDR3 totals 16 residues. The CDR3 region is CASSIQGGQGGQPQHF. DNA of the CDR3: TGTGCCAGCAGCATCCAGGGGGGACAGGGGGGTCAGCCCCAGCATTTT.

The rearrangement joins TRBV7-3 to TRBJ2-4, with 8 nucleotides matching TRBD1. There are 12 residues in the CDR3. Germline CDR1 reads SGHTA; CDR2 reads FQGTGA. Trimming at V came to 8 bases and at J to 10 bases, leaving 7 bases not matched to a gene. The CDR3 coding sequence is TGTGCCAGCTCTTACAGGGGGTCGATTCAGTACTTC. This encodes CASSYRGSIQYF.

Details on this clone: At one end, the junction sequence differs from germline, possibly due to a read error. This chain links TRBV5-1 with TRBJ1-1; TRBD1 matches 8 bases. The V gene's germline CDR1 is SGHRS and CDR2 YFSETQ. The CDR3 has 15 amino acids. For the CDR3, the DNA is TGCGCCAGCAGTTTGGTCGTTACAGGGGGCACTGAAGCTTTCTTT. Translating gives CASSLVVTGGTEAFF.

This chain connects TRBV6-5 to TRBJ1-1; D is possibly TRBD1 (5 bases). Deletions cut 2 bases from V and 8 bases from J, with 15 bases between. The CDR3 covers 14 residues. The germline gives CDR1 MNHEY, CDR2 SVGAGI. The CDR3: CASSYLDSLKEAFF. CDR3 nucleotide sequence: TGTGCCAGCAGTTACCTAGACAGCCTAAAGGAAGCTTTCTTT.

The V call is TRBV18, the J call TRBJ1-1, with 7 bases aligning to TRBD1. This CDR3 is built from 12 residues. The ends lost 4 bases at V and 9 bases at J; junction bases unmatched: 5. The V gene's germline CDR1 is KGHSH and CDR2 LQKENI. CDR3 residues: CASSRDRDKAFF. The CDR3 nucleotides are TGTGCCAGCTCACGCGACAGGGATAAAGCTTTCTTT.

This chain links TRBV7-3 with TRBJ2-2; 11 bases are a match to TRBD2. After removal of 7 bases from V and 8 bases from J, the junction contained 12 bases not matched to a gene. The CDR3 has 16 residues. Germline V CDR1 and CDR2: SGHTA, FQGTGA. CDR3 DNA: TGTGCCAGCACCTATCCCCTAGCGGGGGGCTCGGGGGAGCTGTTTTTT. It specifies CASTYPLAGGSGELFF.

The chain joins TRBV12-3 or TRBV12-4 to TRBJ2-5; D possibly corresponds to TRBD1 (6 bases). The CDR3 covers 12 residues. The ends were cut back, 8 bases at V and 5 bases at J, with 12 bases in the middle. In DNA, the CDR3 is TGTGCCAGCGGACAGATTCAGGAGACCCAGTACTTC. Its translation: CASGQIQETQYF.

The table lists this clone with a count of one. V and J are TRBV12-3 or TRBV12-4 and TRBJ1-3; D unclear. Deletions cut 3 bases from V and 4 bases from J, with 7 bases between. CDR3 length: 13 amino acids. For the CDR3, the DNA is TGTGCCAGCAGTTTGTCAGGCGGAAACACCATATATTTT. This gives the protein CASSLSGGNTIYF.

The chain couples TRBV18 to TRBJ2-7, with 7 nucleotides matching TRBD2. V was clipped by 6 bases and J by 5 bases; unmatched bases: 10. CDR3 length: 14 amino acids. CDR1 is KGHSH and CDR2 is LQKENI in the germline V gene. The CDR3: CASSLQGGIDEQYF. Written as DNA, the CDR3 is TGTGCCAGCTCGCTCCAGGGAGGGATTGACGAGCAGTACTTC.

This rearrangement joins TRBV9 to TRBJ1-2, with 9 bases fitting TRBD1. This CDR3 contains 14 residues. Germline V CDR1 and CDR2: SGDLS, YYNGEE. V lost 4 bases, J lost 4 bases, and 5 bases stayed unmatched. The CDR3 sequence is CASSQGQGSYGYTF. DNA for the CDR3: TGTGCCAGCAGCCAAGGACAGGGGAGCTATGGCTACACCTTC.

The chain carries TRBV3-1 (or the pseudogene TRBV3-2) and TRBJ2-1, with 13 bases matching TRBD2. CDR1 is LGHDT and CDR2 is YNNKEL in the germline V gene (reference sequence). The CDR3 runs 16 residues. Trimming at V came to 4 bases and at J to 7 bases, leaving 7 bases not matched to a gene. CDR3: CASSPRTSGGMNEQFF. The CDR3 DNA follows: TGTGCCAGCAGCCCGCGGACTAGCGGGGGAATGAATGAGCAGTTCTTC.

The J gene is TRBJ1-1, the V gene TRBV19; D perhaps matches TRBD1 (6 bases). V dropped 9 bases and J dropped 0 bases, with 11 bases sitting between them. The CDR3 has 13 amino acids. Germline V gives CDR1 LNHDA, CDR2 SQIVND (reference sequence). The CDR3 DNA sequence: TGTGCCAGCCAGGACAGAATGAACACTGAAGCTTTCTTT. This translates into CASQDRMNTEAFF.

The CDR3 is CASSLGQQETQYF. CDR3 bases: TGTGCCAGCAGCTTAGGCCAGCAAGAGACCCAGTACTTC. The V and J genes are TRBV13 and TRBJ2-5; D is unclear. The ends were cut back, 0 bases at V and 2 bases at J, with 4 bases in the middle. Per germline, CDR1 PRHDT and CDR2 FYEKMQ (reference sequence). This CDR3 comprises 13 residues.

The chain uses TRBV5-6 and TRBJ2-3; 10 nucleotides match TRBD2. The CDR3 runs 16 residues. Germline V lookup: CDR1 SGHDT, CDR2 YYEEEE. With 4 bases clipped from V and 7 bases from J, the junction kept 12 bases outside the gene matches. The CDR3 DNA is TGTGCCAGCAGCGTGTACAGCGGGGGGGCCGCATATACGCAGTATTTT. This translates into CASSVYSGGAAYTQYF.

The chain has TRBV5-1 and TRBJ2-1; D might be TRBD1 (5 bases). CDR1 and CDR2 from the germline V gene are SGHRS and YFSETQ. Trimming removed 0 bases from V and 4 bases from J, with 11 bases in between. This CDR3 has 15 residues. CDR3 sequence: CASSLEQVLYNEQFF. The CDR3 coding sequence is TGCGCCAGCAGCTTGGAACAGGTTTTATACAATGAGCAGTTCTTC.

This chain links TRBV5-1 with TRBJ2-7, with 12 bases aligning to TRBD2. The length of the CDR3 is 16 residues. Germline CDR1 and CDR2: SGHRS and YFSETQ. Trimming took 4 bases from V and 2 from J; bases not matched to a gene: 7. The CDR3 reads CASSVLTSGGPYEQYF. CDR3 DNA: TGCGCCAGCAGCGTGCTGACTAGCGGGGGCCCCTACGAGCAGTACTTC. The whole variable domain, remainder taken from reference TRBV5-1 and TRBJ2-7, is KAGVTQTPRYLIKTRGQQVTLSCSPISGHRSVSWYQQTPGQGLQFLFEYFSETQRNKGNFPGRFSGRQFSNSRSEMNVSTLELGDSALYLCASSVLTSGGPYEQYFGPGTRLTVT.

The V call is TRBV5-8, the J call TRBJ1-1; the D is unclear. CDR1 is SGHTS, CDR2 YDEGEE, per germline. V dropped 0 bases and J dropped 4 bases, with 19 bases sitting between them. The CDR3 loop spans 17 amino acids. Here the CDR3 DNA reads TGTGCCAGCAGCTTGGTGCGGGGTCAAGGTGGCAGCACTGAAGCTTTCTTT. As protein: CASSLVRGQGGSTEAFF.

Remarks on this clone: This same CDR3 is encoded by further DNA sequences in the sample. The chain uses TRBV9 and TRBJ1-1; D is unresolved. Trimming removed 0 bases at V and 3 bases at J, with 6 bases between. Per germline, CDR1 SGDLS and CDR2 YYNGEE. This CDR3 comprises 13 residues. CDR3 loop: CASSVAVDTEAFF. CDR3 DNA sequence: TGTGCCAGCAGCGTAGCGGTGGACACTGAAGCTTTCTTT.

This clone was seen once. The CDR3 is CASARGGSSTDTQYF. The CDR3 bases are TGTGCCAGTGCACGCGGGGGTTCTAGCACAGATACGCAGTATTTT. The chain links TRBV6-5 to TRBJ2-3; 7 bases are shared with TRBD2. The CDR3 length is 15 residues. Germline V CDR1 and CDR2: MNHEY, SVGAGI. V shed 9 bases and J 0 bases; nucleotides not matched to a gene: 9.

This rearrangement joins TRBV19 to TRBJ1-1; weak D call: TRBD1 (5 bases). The length of the CDR3 is 15 residues. V lost 5 bases and J 3 bases, leaving 16 bases between the germline ends. Germline CDR1 is LNHDA and CDR2 is SQIVND (reference sequence). The CDR3 here is CASSAGAAGDTEAFF. CDR3 DNA sequence: TGTGCCAGTAGTGCCGGGGCAGCGGGGGACACTGAAGCTTTCTTT.

This clone showed up just once. The junction differs from germline at one of its ends, possibly a read error. This rearrangement joins TRBV7-7 to TRBJ1-2, with D possibly being TRBD1 (5 bases). Germline loops: CDR1 SSHAT, CDR2 FNYEAQ (reference sequence). The CDR3 runs 14 residues. CDR3 in amino acids: CASSQAGLGYGYTF. The CDR3 DNA reads as TGTGCTAGCAGCCAAGCAGGGTTGGGCTATGGCTACACCTTC.

This chain connects TRBV6-1 to TRBJ2-5, with D tentatively TRBD1 (6 bases). Trimming cost V 1 base and J 6 bases, with 15 bases left between them. The CDR3 runs to 15 residues. Germline V gene lookup returns CDR1 MNHNS and CDR2 SASEGT. The CDR3, as DNA: TGTGCCAGCAGTGAAGTGGCAGGGGATAGGAAGACCCAGTACTTC. Translating it yields CASSEVAGDRKTQYF.

CDR3 loop: CASSPDRQGGDEQYF. CDR3 coding DNA: TGTGCCAGCTCACCAGATAGGCAGGGGGGCGACGAGCAGTACTTC. The rearrangement uses TRBV18 and TRBJ2-7, with a weak D call TRBD1 (7 bases). V gave up 2 bases and J gave up 5 bases, with 16 bases separating them. Germline V lookup: CDR1 KGHSH, CDR2 LQKENI. This CDR3 has 15 amino acids.

CDR3 DNA: TGTGCCAGTAACCCAGTTGGCGGAATCTACAATGAGCAGTTCTTC. It yields the protein CASNPVGGIYNEQFF. The chain is built from TRBV19 and TRBJ2-1; D unclear. There are 15 residues in the CDR3. V lost 7 bases and J 3 bases, leaving 16 bases between the germline ends. From germline, CDR1 is LNHDA and CDR2 SQIVND (reference sequence).

The rearrangement links TRBV18 to TRBJ1-5; D perhaps matches TRBD1 (6 bases). Germline CDR1 and CDR2: KGHSH and LQKENI. Between the trimmed V and J ends, which lost 5 bases and 0 bases, there was a span of 8 bases. The CDR3 sequence is 14 residues long. This CDR3 reads CASSETGSNQPQHF. CDR3 nucleotides: TGTGCCAGCTCAGAGACAGGTAGCAATCAGCCCCAGCATTTT.